The clone carrying this T cell receptor (beta chain) was counted a single time. The antigen is unknown. This sample stems from a study of OX40 agonist ivuxolimab in advanced cancers. Background on the study: The dose-escalation group included hepatocellular carcinoma, melanoma, renal cell carcinoma and head and neck cancer.

The CDR3 is 13 amino acids. Trimming removed 4 bases at V and 2 bases at J, with 8 bases between. Germline CDR1 is SGDLS and CDR2 is YYNGEE. Profiled with immunoSEQ multiplex PCR; TCRdb holds only in-frame clones, not every one. The repertoire holds about 64,000 clones, with around 80% as singletons. Broader study findings: Certain nonresponders likewise exhibited a low normalized T-cell clonal expansion.

The receptor was derived from an adult with an advanced solid tumor such as melanoma, head and neck, liver or kidney cancer. Material: CD4+ or CD8+ T cells sorted from blood, obtained in a trial of the OX40 agonist ivuxolimab. The V call is TRBV9, the J call TRBJ2-3; the D gene could be TRBD1 or TRBD2 (5 bases each). Here the CDR3 DNA reads TGTGCCAGCAGCTTTGGGACCACAGATACGCAGTATTTT. It specifies CASSFGTTDTQYF.